Described below is a single T cell receptor beta chain sequence and its context. Samples were taken at baseline and on day 1 of cycles 4 and 7. Only in-frame clones appear in the TCRdb table, and some are missing; sequencing was by immunoSEQ multiplex PCR. The sample includes 75,000 to 85,000 clones, around 87% of them seen just once. Germline V gives CDR1 SGHVS, CDR2 FNYEAQ. Trimming took off 1 base at V and 1 base at J, with 14 bases between the two ends. This CDR3 region has 18 residues. This entry comes from a study of OX40 agonist ivuxolimab in advanced cancers. As for the study in general: Patients were treated with intravenous ivuxolimab, dosed at 0.01 to 10 mg/kg and infused every 2 weeks. One patient with hepatocellular carcinoma and two with cutaneous melanoma, three in all, had partial responses.

The sequence was obtained from an adult with an advanced solid tumor such as melanoma, head and neck, liver or kidney cancer. The source material was CD4+ or CD8+ T cells sorted from blood, sampled in a trial of the OX40 agonist ivuxolimab. The chain combines TRBV7-6 with TRBJ2-6; D gene ambiguous. The CDR3 DNA reads as TGTGCCAGCAGCTTAGTCGTGGCAAGCTTTTCTGGGGCCAACGTCCTGACTTTC. It encodes CASSLVVASFSGANVLTF.